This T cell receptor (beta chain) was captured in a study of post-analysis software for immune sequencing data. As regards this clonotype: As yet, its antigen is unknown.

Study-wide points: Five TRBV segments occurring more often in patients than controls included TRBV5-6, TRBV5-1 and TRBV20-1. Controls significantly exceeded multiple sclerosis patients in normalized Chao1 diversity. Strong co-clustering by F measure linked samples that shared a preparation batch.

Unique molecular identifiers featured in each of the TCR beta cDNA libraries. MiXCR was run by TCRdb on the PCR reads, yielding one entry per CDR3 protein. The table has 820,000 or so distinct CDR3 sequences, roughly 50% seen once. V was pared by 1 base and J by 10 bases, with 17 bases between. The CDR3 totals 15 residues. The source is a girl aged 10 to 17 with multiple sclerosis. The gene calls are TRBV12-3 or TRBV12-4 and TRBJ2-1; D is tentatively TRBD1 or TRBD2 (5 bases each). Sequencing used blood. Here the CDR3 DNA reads TGTGCCAGCAGTTTAGGAGGGGTGACTCCTCAGGAGCAGTTCTTC. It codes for CASSLGGVTPQEQFF.